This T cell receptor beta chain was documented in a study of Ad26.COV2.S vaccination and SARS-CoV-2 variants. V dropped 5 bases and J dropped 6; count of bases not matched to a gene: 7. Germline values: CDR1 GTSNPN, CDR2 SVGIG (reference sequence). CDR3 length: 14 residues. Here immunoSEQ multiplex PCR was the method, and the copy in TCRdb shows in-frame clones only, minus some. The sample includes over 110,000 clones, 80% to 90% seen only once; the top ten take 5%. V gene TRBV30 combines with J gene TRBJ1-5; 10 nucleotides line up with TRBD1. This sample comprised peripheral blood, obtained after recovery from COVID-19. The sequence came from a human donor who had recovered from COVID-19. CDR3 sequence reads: CAWSTGTGVQPQHF. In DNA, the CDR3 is TGTGCCTGGTCTACCGGGACAGGGGTTCAGCCCCAGCATTTT.